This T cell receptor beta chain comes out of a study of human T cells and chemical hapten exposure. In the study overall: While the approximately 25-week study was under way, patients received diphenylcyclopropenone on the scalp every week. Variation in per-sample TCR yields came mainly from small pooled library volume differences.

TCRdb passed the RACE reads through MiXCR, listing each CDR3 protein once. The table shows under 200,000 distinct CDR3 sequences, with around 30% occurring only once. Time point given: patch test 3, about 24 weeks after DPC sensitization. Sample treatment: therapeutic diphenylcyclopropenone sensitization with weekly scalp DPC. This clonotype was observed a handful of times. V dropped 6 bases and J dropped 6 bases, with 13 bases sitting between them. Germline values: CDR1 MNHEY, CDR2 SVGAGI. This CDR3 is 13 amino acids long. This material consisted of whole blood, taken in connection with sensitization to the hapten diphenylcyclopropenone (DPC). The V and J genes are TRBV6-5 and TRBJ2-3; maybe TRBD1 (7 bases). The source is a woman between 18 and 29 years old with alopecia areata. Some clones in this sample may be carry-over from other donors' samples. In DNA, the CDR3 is TGTGCCAGCAGGCCCAGGGGGAGGGATACGCAGTATTTT. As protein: CASRPRGRDTQYF.